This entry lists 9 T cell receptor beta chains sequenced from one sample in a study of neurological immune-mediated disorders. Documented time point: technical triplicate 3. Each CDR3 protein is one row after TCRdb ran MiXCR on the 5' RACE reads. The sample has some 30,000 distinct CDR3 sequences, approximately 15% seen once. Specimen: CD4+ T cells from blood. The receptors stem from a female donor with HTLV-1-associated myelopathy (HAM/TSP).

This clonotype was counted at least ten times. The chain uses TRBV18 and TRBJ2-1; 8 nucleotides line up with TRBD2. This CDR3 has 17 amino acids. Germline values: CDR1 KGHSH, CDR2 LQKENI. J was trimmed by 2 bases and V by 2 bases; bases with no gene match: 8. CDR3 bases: TGTGCCAGCTCACCAACTATAGAGCGGGAGCCCTACAATGAGCAGTTCTTC. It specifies CASSPTIEREPYNEQFF.

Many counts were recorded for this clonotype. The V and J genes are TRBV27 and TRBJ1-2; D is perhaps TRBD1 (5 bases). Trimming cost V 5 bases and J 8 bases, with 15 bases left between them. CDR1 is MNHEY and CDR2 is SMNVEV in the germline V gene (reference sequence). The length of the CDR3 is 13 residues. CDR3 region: CASSTTARGGYTF. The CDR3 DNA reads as TGTGCCAGCAGTACGACAGCTCGAGGGGGCTACACCTTC.

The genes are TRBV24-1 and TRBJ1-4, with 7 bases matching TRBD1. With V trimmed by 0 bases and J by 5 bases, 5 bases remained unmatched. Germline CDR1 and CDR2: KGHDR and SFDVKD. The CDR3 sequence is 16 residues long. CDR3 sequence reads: CATSDLEGAGNEKLFF. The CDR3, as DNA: TGTGCCACCAGTGATTTGGAGGGGGCCGGGAATGAAAAACTGTTTTTT.

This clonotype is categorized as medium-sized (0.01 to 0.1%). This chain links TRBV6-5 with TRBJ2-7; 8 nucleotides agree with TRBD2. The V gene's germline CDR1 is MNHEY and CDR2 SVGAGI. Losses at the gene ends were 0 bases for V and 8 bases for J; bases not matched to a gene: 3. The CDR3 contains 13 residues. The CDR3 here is CASSYSVAGKQYF. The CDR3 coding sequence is TGTGCCAGCAGTTACTCTGTAGCGGGAAAGCAGTACTTC.

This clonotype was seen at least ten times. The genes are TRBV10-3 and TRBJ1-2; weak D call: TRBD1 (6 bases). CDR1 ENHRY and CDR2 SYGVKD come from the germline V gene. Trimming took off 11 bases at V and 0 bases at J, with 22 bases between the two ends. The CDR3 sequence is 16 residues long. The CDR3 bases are TGTGCCTCCTGGGGGGCAGGCGTCCAGGCTAACTATGGCTACACCTTC. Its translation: CASWGAGVQANYGYTF.

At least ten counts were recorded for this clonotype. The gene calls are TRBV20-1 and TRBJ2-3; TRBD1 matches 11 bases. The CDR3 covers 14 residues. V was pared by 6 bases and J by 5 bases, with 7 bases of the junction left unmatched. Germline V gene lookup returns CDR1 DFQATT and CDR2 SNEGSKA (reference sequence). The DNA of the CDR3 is TGCAGTGCCCGAGGACAGGGGGCGCGAGATACGCAGTATTTT. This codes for CSARGQGARDTQYF.

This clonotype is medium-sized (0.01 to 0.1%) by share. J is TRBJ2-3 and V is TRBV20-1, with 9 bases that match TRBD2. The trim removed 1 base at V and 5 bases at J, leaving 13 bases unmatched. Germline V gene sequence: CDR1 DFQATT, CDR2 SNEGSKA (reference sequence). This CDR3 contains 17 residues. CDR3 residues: CSARVALAGGKLDTQYF. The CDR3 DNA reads TGCAGTGCTAGAGTAGCCCTTGCGGGGGGGAAACTAGATACGCAGTATTTT.

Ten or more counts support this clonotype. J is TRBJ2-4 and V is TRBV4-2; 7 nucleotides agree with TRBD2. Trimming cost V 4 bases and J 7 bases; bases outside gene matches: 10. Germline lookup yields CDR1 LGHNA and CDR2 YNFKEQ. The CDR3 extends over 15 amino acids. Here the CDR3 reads CASSLLGGAVNIQYF. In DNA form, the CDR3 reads TGTGCCAGCAGCCTCCTGGGAGGGGCGGTTAACATTCAGTACTTC.

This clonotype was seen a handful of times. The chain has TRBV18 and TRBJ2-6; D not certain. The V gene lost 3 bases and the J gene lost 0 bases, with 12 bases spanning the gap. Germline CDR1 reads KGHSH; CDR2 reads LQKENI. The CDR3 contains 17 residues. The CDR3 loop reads CASSPFLASSGANVLTF. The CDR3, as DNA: TGTGCCAGCTCACCCTTTTTGGCGAGCTCTGGGGCCAACGTCCTGACTTTC.